This T cell receptor beta chain was retrieved from a study of tumor-infiltrating lymphocytes in localized non-small cell lung cancer. Remarks on this clone: Its antigen is currently unknown.

Overall study results and limits: Tumors had more T cell infiltration than uninvolved lung, per TCRbeta sequencing and CD3 counts.

Only in-frame clones appear in the TCRdb table, and some are missing; sequencing was by immunoSEQ multiplex PCR. The sample consists of fewer than 25,000 clones, approximately 73% of them appearing once. This CDR3 has 13 amino acids. CDR1 and CDR2 from the germline V gene are PRHDT and FYEKMQ (reference sequence). J gave up 3 bases and V 5 bases, and 1 base lay outside the gene matches. The chain couples TRBV13 to TRBJ2-5, with 9 bases that match TRBD2. The sequence was collected from a human donor with non-small cell lung cancer. The source material was lung tumor tissue. For the CDR3, the DNA is TGTGCCAGCAGCAAGCGGGGGGAAGAGACCCAGTACTTC. Translating it yields CASSKRGEETQYF.